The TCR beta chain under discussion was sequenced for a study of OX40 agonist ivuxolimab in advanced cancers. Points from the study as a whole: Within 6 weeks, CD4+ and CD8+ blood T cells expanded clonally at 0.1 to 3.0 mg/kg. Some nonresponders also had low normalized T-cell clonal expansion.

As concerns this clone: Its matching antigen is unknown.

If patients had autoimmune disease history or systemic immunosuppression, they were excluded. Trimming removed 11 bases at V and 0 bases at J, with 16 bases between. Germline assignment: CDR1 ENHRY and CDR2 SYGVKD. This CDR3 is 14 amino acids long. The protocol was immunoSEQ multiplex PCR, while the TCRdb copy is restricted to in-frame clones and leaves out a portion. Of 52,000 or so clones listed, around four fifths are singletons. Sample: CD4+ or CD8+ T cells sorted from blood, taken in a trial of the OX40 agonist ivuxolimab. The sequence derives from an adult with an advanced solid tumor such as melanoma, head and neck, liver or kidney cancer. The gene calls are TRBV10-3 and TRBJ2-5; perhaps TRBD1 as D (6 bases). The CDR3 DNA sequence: TGTGCCTCGGCCGGGGCAGGGGACCAAGAGACCCAGTACTTC. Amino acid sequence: CASAGAGDQETQYF.